The 21 T cell receptor beta chains below come from one sample, sequenced in a study of PD-L1 blockade in urothelial cancer (dated by TCRdb to about 2017). Library preparation employed the immunoSEQ multiplex PCR assay. TCRdb retrieved this table from immuneACCESS and kept in-frame rearrangements only. Not all clones are present; in checked studies, unresolved V genes account for under half, and no reason is known for the remainder. This sample has some 45,000 clones in its table, and about 91% of those were observed once. The top ten constitute about 4.2% of the sample. The sequences come from PBMCs, collected around atezolizumab (anti-PD-L1) treatment. Receptors were obtained from a man older than 75 with urothelial cancer.

This sequence joins TRBV5-6 and TRBJ1-2; 7 positions agree with TRBD1. The CDR3 runs 15 residues. Germline-derived CDR1 and CDR2 are SGHDT and YYEEEE. The J segment lost 4 bases and the V segment lost 4 bases, leaving 10 bases of the junction unmatched. Here the CDR3 DNA reads TGTGCCAGCAGCAACACAGGGGCGAGAATCTATGGCTACACCTTC. This encodes CASSNTGARIYGYTF.

This chain joins TRBV5-1 and TRBJ2-7; no firm D call. CDR3 length: 14 amino acids. V lost 3 bases, J lost 5 bases, and 15 bases lay in between. CDR1 is SGHRS and CDR2 is YFSETQ in the germline V gene. For the CDR3, the DNA is TGCGCCAGCAGCTCAAGAAGCCAATCGGACGAGCAGTACTTC. Its protein product is CASSSRSQSDEQYF.

The rearrangement links TRBV11-2 to TRBJ2-2, with 9 positions matching TRBD2. Losses at the gene ends were 4 bases for V and 4 bases for J; bases not matched to a gene: 7. Germline V gives CDR1 SGHAT, CDR2 FQNNGV. CDR3 length equals 16 residues. The CDR3 nucleotides are TGTGCCAGCAGCTGGAAGCGGGAGGCGGGCACCGGGGAGCTGTTTTTT. It codes for CASSWKREAGTGELFF.

In its sample, this clone was seen a few times. The genes are TRBV7-2 and TRBJ2-7, with 7 bases fitting TRBD1. Losses at the gene ends were 5 bases for V and 4 bases for J; bases not matched to a gene: 8. The CDR3 has 14 residues. In germline, CDR1 is SGHTA, CDR2 FQGNSA. Written as DNA, the CDR3 is TGTGCCAGCAGCCGGGACAGAAACTATTACGAGCAGTACTTC. It specifies CASSRDRNYYEQYF.

The V call is TRBV5-1, the J call TRBJ1-3, with D hard to call. The V gene lost 4 bases and the J gene lost 0 bases, with 11 bases spanning the gap. Germline values: CDR1 SGHRS, CDR2 YFSETQ. The CDR3 is 15 residues long. The CDR3 nucleotides read TGCGCCAGCAGCACGATGGGAGACTCTGGAAACACCATATATTTT. Protein product: CASSTMGDSGNTIYF.

This clone was detected only a few times. The chain links TRBV18 to TRBJ2-1; 11 nucleotides line up with TRBD2. Unmatched junction bases numbered 11, after V lost 3 bases and J lost 7 bases. The germline gives CDR1 KGHSH, CDR2 LQKENI. The CDR3 consists of 17 residues. As DNA, the CDR3 is TGTGCCAGCTCACCCCCTCGACTAGCGGGACAGAAAAATGAGCAGTTCTTC. Protein sequence: CASSPPRLAGQKNEQFF.

V usage is TRBV6-5 and J usage is TRBJ1-4, with D unclear. Per the germline V gene, CDR1 is MNHEY and CDR2 is SVGAGI. Trimming stripped 5 bases from V and 2 bases from J, with 9 bases between. The CDR3 consists of 14 residues. The CDR3 DNA reads TGTGCCAGCAGTCGGCCCGGGACTAATGAAAAACTGTTTTTT. Protein product: CASSRPGTNEKLFF.

This chain connects TRBV7-2 to TRBJ2-5; D unresolved. The CDR3 is 13 residues long. Germline lookup yields CDR1 SGHTA and CDR2 FQGNSA. V was shortened by 3 bases and J by 4 bases, with 9 bases between the two germline ends. The DNA for the CDR3 is TGTGCCAGCAGCTTCGACCGAGGAGAGACCCAGTACTTC. Residues: CASSFDRGETQYF.

V usage is TRBV5-1 and J usage is TRBJ1-1; perhaps TRBD1 as D (6 bases). This CDR3 spans 15 amino acids. Germline-derived CDR1 and CDR2 are SGHRS and YFSETQ. V lost 3 bases and J lost 6, with 18 bases in between. This CDR3 is CASSSGEGGGPEAFF. The DNA for the CDR3 is TGCGCCAGCAGCTCGGGGGAGGGAGGGGGGCCTGAAGCTTTCTTT.

This clone was observed a handful of times. The chain is built from TRBV15 and TRBJ1-5, with TRBD1 as a possible D gene (5 bases). CDR1 and CDR2 (germline): LNHNV, YYDKDF (reference sequence). V lost 0 bases to trimming and J lost 6 bases, with 12 bases between them. The CDR3 runs to 15 residues. The CDR3 here is CATSREGGSFQPQHF. CDR3 sequence (DNA): TGTGCCACCAGCAGAGAGGGGGGATCCTTTCAGCCCCAGCATTTT.

V gene TRBV6-1 combines with J gene TRBJ1-5; D remains ambiguous. Trimming took off 3 bases at V and 6 bases at J, with 24 bases between the two ends. This CDR3 contains 18 residues. Germline assignment: CDR1 MNHNS and CDR2 SASEGT. CDR3 in DNA: TGTGCCAGCAGTGAGCTAGCAGTGCCCGGACGGGCGGGTCAGCCCCAGCATTTT. Protein: CASSELAVPGRAGQPQHF.

The V and J genes are TRBV2 and TRBJ2-7; the D is unclear. Germline CDR1 SNHLY, CDR2 FYNNEI. V dropped 3 bases and J dropped 2 bases, with 5 bases sitting between them. The CDR3 runs 12 residues. In nucleotides, the CDR3 is TGTGCCAGCAGTGATACAGCCTACGAGCAGTACTTC. Protein product: CASSDTAYEQYF.

This sequence joins TRBV4-1 and TRBJ1-4; no clear D. Trimming removed 2 bases at V and 8 bases at J, with 15 bases between. The CDR3 loop spans 15 amino acids. Germline CDR1 reads MGHRA; CDR2 reads YSYEKL. The CDR3 DNA reads as TGCGCCAGCAGCCAAAACATGGTCCTTTGGGAAAAACTGTTTTTT. Translated: CASSQNMVLWEKLFF.

The CDR3 bases are TGTGCCAGCAACAGAGACAACACCGGGGAGCTGTTTTTT. Protein product: CASNRDNTGELFF. The chain is built from TRBV2 and TRBJ2-2; the D is unclear. The germline CDR1 and CDR2 sequences are SNHLY and FYNNEI. The CDR3 totals 13 residues. V lost 7 bases and J lost 2, with 8 bases in between.

The chain employs TRBV7-2 and TRBJ2-1; 7 positions agree with TRBD1. V was clipped by 2 bases and J by 4 bases; unmatched bases: 5. Germline CDR1 reads SGHTA; CDR2 reads FQGNSA. The CDR3 spans 15 residues. The CDR3 is CASSLSSGGYNEQFF. The DNA for the CDR3 is TGTGCCAGCAGCTTAAGTTCAGGGGGATACAATGAGCAGTTCTTC. Supplemented by reference TRBV7-2 and TRBJ2-1, the full variable domain reads GAGVSQSPSNKVTEKGKDVELRCDPISGHTALYWYRQSLGQGLEFLIYFQGNSAPDKSGLPSDRFSAERTGGSVSTLTIQRTQQEDSAVYLCASSLSSGGYNEQFFGPGTRLTVL.

The J gene is TRBJ2-7, the V gene TRBV9, with 8 bases fitting TRBD2. The CDR3 is 14 amino acids. Germline assignment: CDR1 SGDLS and CDR2 YYNGEE. V shed 4 bases, J shed 0 bases, and the junction held 3 bases outside the gene matches. CDR3 sequence (DNA): TGTGCCAGCAGCCTCGGGACTAGCTCCTACGAGCAGTACTTC. Translating gives CASSLGTSSYEQYF.

This chain connects TRBV7-2 to TRBJ2-7, with 9 bases that match TRBD1. V was clipped by 5 bases and J by 3 bases; unmatched bases: 8. The CDR3 sequence is 15 residues long. From germline, CDR1 is SGHTA and CDR2 FQGNSA. Here the CDR3 DNA reads TGTGCCAGCAGCCCCGTCGCGGACAGGGGCTACGAGCAGTACTTC. Its protein product is CASSPVADRGYEQYF.

The chain is built from TRBV6-1 and TRBJ1-1; 9 nucleotides align to TRBD1. The CDR3 has 14 amino acids. From germline, CDR1 is MNHNS and CDR2 SASEGT. The trim removed 10 bases at V and 5 bases at J, leaving 11 bases unmatched. The CDR3, as DNA: TGTGCCACTCCTCAAGGACAGGGGACGACTGAAGCTTTCTTT. Protein product: CATPQGQGTTEAFF.

This clone appeared a single time. The chain combines TRBV4-1 with TRBJ2-7; 7 bases fit TRBD1. V dropped 1 base and J dropped 1; count of bases not matched to a gene: 4. CDR1 is MGHRA and CDR2 is YSYEKL in the germline V gene. This CDR3 has 15 amino acids. DNA for the CDR3: TGCGCCAGCAGCCAAGGCGACAGGGCGTCCTACGAGCAGTACTTC. This translates into CASSQGDRASYEQYF.

The V call is TRBV19, the J call TRBJ1-5; D is undetermined. The germline V and J ends were trimmed by 5 bases and 11 bases, with 16 bases remaining between them. In germline, CDR1 is LNHDA, CDR2 SQIVND (reference sequence). The length of the CDR3 is 13 residues. The CDR3, as DNA: TGTGCCAGTAGTCCTGGGCTCCCACCCGCCCAGCATTTT. Its translation is CASSPGLPPAQHF. Combining the CDR3 with reference TRBV19 and TRBJ1-5 gives the whole variable domain DGGITQSPKYLFRKEGQNVTLSCEQNLNHDAMYWYRQDPGQGLRLIYYSQIVNDFQKGDIAEGYSVSREKKESFPLTVTSAQKNPTAFYLCASSPGLPPAQHFGDGTRLSIL.

This clone was detected only once. The chain uses TRBV6-5 and TRBJ2-3; D gene uncertain. Germline CDR1 MNHEY, CDR2 SVGAGI. The CDR3 totals 11 residues. V gave up 6 bases and J gave up 5 bases, with 6 bases separating them. This CDR3 reads CASSSVDTQYF. The DNA for the CDR3 is TGTGCCAGCAGCTCTGTAGATACGCAGTATTTT.